Listed below are T cell receptor beta chains from one sample, sequenced in a study of T cell changes during pregnancy in multiple sclerosis. The repertoire was sequenced with immunoSEQ multiplex PCR; TCRdb's copy has only in-frame clones and lacks some. The data show some 64,000 clones, with 91% seen just once and 2% to 2.5% held by the top ten. The source material was peripheral blood, sampled in the first trimester of pregnancy. Every receptor here comes from a female donor with multiple sclerosis, enrolled in a pregnancy study. The CDR3 runs from the conserved cysteine through the conserved F or W.

V gene,J gene,CDR3 protein
TRBV7-3,TRBJ1-1,CASSLSGRGNTEAFF
TRBV4-2,TRBJ2-3,CASSQGTSGRNTDTQYF
TRBV9,TRBJ1-2,CASSSGGGEPSMDGYTF
TRBV30,TRBJ1-4,CAWSRGLGEKLFF
TRBV29-1,TRBJ1-5,CSVTSSQGGTQPQHF
TRBV27,TRBJ1-1,CASRGTGRNTEAFF
TRBV5-1,TRBJ1-2,CASSGGTPTNGYTF
TRBV19,TRBJ2-5,CASSIILGQLQETQYF
TRBV2,TRBJ2-3,CASSDSRLAGAPDTQYF
TRBV7-2,TRBJ2-3,CASSWKSGGDTDTQYF
TRBV29-1,TRBJ1-3,CSVETDPGNTIYF
TRBV4-1,TRBJ2-5,CASSQDRGETQYF
TRBV6-1,TRBJ2-1,CASSEATRGNEQFF
TRBV27,TRBJ2-5,CASSALAGKETQYF
TRBV19,TRBJ1-5,CASSLGQAHQPQHF
TRBV19,TRBJ2-2,CASSIGGANTGELFF
TRBV19,TRBJ2-5,CASSSGNFRGETQYF
TRBV5-4,TRBJ1-6,CASSSSGGRPLHF
TRBV7-9,TRBJ2-5,CASSLNSAGTQYF
TRBV15,TRBJ1-1,CATRPPGIAAFF
TRBV7-9,TRBJ1-1,CASSLSMGGGNTEAFF
TRBV7-9,TRBJ2-6,CASSLPGLGVAGANVLTF
TRBV5-1,TRBJ2-3,CASSLGLAGGPLTDTQYF
TRBV9,TRBJ2-7,CASSVDPIQSHEQYF
TRBV19,TRBJ1-1,CASSIRRDTEAFF
TRBV7-2,TRBJ1-1,CASSLVENTEAFF
TRBV30,TRBJ2-7,CAWSPTRTTEQYF
TRBV5-1,TRBJ2-4,CASSPDRSQNIQYF
TRBV5-1,TRBJ2-3,CASSSGLAGGLPSTDTQYF
TRBV6-4,TRBJ2-1,CASSDGASGAQFF
TRBV18,TRBJ1-6,CASSPPIGDRMGSPLHF
TRBV4-2,TRBJ2-5,CASSQDIPPQETQYF
TRBV9,TRBJ2-3,CASRPGGGAVADTQYF
TRBV5-1,TRBJ1-1,CASSLSLTGLDGTEAFF
TRBV6-6,TRBJ2-7,CASSGQSYEQYF
TRBV11-2,TRBJ1-4,CASSWTQGEKLFF
TRBV7-3,TRBJ2-1,CASSPRGGGYNEQFF
TRBV5-1,TRBJ2-7,CASSSPKQGVRNEQYF
TRBV18,TRBJ1-4,CASSPPSILNEKLFF
TRBV30,TRBJ2-3,CAWSGGTSGSEGTDTQYF
TRBV5-4,TRBJ1-3,CASSSAGQRSSGNTIYF
TRBV5-1,TRBJ1-2,CASSLAPVNYGYTF
TRBV4-2,TRBJ2-7,CASQGQGFHEQYF
TRBV27,TRBJ2-7,CASSHPGNEQYF
TRBV4-1,TRBJ1-1,CASRRGGQGNTEAFF